The entry below gives a single T cell receptor (beta chain) sequence along with its context. This sample is drawn from a study of control samples from healthy donors and cancer patients. Using immunoSEQ multiplex PCR, the repertoire was profiled, and TCRdb retains in-frame clones only, with some absent. The table lists 95,000 to 100,000 clones, around 89% of them singletons. The CDR3 runs to 12 residues. In germline, CDR1 is SGHRS, CDR2 YFSETQ. V was cut by 6 bases and J by 2 bases, with 7 bases left in between. The receptor was derived from a man aged 25-45 years in good health. The chain joins TRBV5-1 to TRBJ2-3; D ambiguous. Sample: blood. In nucleotides, the CDR3 is TGCGCCAGCAAGTCAGACACAGATACGCAGTATTTT. Amino acid sequence: CASKSDTDTQYF.